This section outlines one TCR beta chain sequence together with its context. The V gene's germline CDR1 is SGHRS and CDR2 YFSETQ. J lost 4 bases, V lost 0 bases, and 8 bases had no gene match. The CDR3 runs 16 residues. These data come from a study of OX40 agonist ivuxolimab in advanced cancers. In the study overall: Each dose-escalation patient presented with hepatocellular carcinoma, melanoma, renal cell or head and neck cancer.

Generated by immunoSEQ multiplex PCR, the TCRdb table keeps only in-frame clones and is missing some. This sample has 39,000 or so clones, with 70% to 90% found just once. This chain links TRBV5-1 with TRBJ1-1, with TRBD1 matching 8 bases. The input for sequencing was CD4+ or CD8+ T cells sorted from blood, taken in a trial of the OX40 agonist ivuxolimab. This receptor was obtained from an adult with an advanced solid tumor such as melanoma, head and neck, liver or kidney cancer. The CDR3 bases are TGCGCCAGCAGCTTGGACAGGGGGTTTCCACCCACTGAAGCTTTCTTT. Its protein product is CASSLDRGFPPTEAFF.